This T cell receptor beta chain derives from a study of beta chain features in type 1 diabetes. Findings of the study overall: Fewer insertions but more deletions were seen at VDJ junctions in type 1 diabetes patients. Shorter TCRB CDR3s, moderately but significantly so, were found in Type 1 diabetes patients in all four CD4+ subsets. The study left unresolved whether HLA type influences TCRB rearrangement.

A remark on this clone: Its cognate antigen is unknown.

Isolated RNA was reverse transcribed in full, so expressed TCRB transcripts were sequenced. Produced via immunoSEQ multiplex PCR; TCRdb's table is partial and in-frame only. The sample carries about 370,000 clones, around 15% recorded once. Sorting with CD45RO/CCR7/CD25/CD127/CD95/CD27 yielded naive, central memory, regulatory and stem-like memory CD4+ cells. The CDR3 has 15 amino acids. V was cut by 5 bases and J by 5 bases, with 19 bases left in between. The germline CDR1 and CDR2 sequences are MNHEY and SVGAGI. This chain connects TRBV6-5 to TRBJ2-7; maybe TRBD2 (6 bases). Sample: naive CD4+ T cells from blood. The sequence came from a woman aged 18-29 years in good health. CDR3 sequence reads: CASSPRDSLNNEQYF. CDR3 in DNA: TGTGCCAGCAGTCCCCGGGACTCCCTTAATAACGAGCAGTACTTC.